This entry lists 15 T cell receptor beta chains sequenced from one sample in a study of blood T cells in healthy people across ages. With a J-beta primer mix and a sample-barcoded 5' primer, a second PCR ran 7 to 11 cycles. TCRdb passed the 5' RACE reads through MiXCR, listing each CDR3 protein once. The repertoire holds about 590,000 distinct CDR3 sequences, with approximately 30% as singletons. The specimen sequenced was blood. These receptors originate from a woman aged 80 or older in good health.

Remarks on this clonotype: One base away lies a much larger clone, so this may be a sequencing read error. The CDR3 DNA reads TGTGCCTGCTGGGTAGCGGCCGTCACAGATACGCAGTATTTT. The encoded protein is CACWVAAVTDTQYF. The rearrangement uses TRBV6-2 or TRBV6-3 and TRBJ2-3; weak D call: TRBD2 (6 bases). The CDR3 is 14 amino acids. Deletions cut 11 bases from V and 2 bases from J, with 17 bases between. Germline V gives CDR1 MNHEY, CDR2 SVGEGT.

This clonotype was counted at least ten times. As DNA, the CDR3 is TGTGCCAGCAGCTCATATTTCGGAACAGAGAAAGAGACCCAGTACTTC. Its protein product is CASSSYFGTEKETQYF. The V and J genes are TRBV7-6 and TRBJ2-5; D gene unclear. Germline V gives CDR1 SGHVS, CDR2 FNYEAQ. V lost 4 bases and J lost 3, with 18 bases in between. There are 16 residues in the CDR3. Looking up the rest from reference TRBV7-6 and TRBJ2-5 gives the full variable domain: GAGVSQSPRYKVTKRGQDVALRCDPISGHVSLYWYRQALGQGPEFLTYFNYEAQQDKSGLPNDRFSAERPEGSISTLTIQRTEQRDSAMYRCASSSYFGTEKETQYFGPGTRLLVL.

This chain joins TRBV7-3 and TRBJ2-1; the match to TRBD1 covers 9 bases. The assigned J gene may be wrong: the sequence end matches TRBJ2-7 better. Germline CDR1 reads SGHTA; CDR2 reads FQGTGA. CDR3 length: 16 amino acids. The CDR3 loop reads CASSPPQGAVYNEQYF. The CDR3 nucleotides read TGTGCCAGCAGCCCTCCACAGGGGGCGGTCTACAATGAGCAGTACTTC.

This clonotype has ten or more counts. The gene calls are TRBV9 and TRBJ2-6; D unresolved. Trimming stripped 3 bases from V and 0 bases from J, with 4 bases between. CDR3 size: 14 residues. In germline, CDR1 is SGDLS, CDR2 YYNGEE. The CDR3 DNA reads TGTGCCAGCAGCGGAGCCTCTGGGGCCAACGTCCTGACTTTC. This codes for CASSGASGANVLTF.

The table lists this clonotype with a few counts. A much larger clonotype is one base distant, so this may be a read error. The chain links TRBV20-1 to TRBJ2-5; unclear D gene. The J call could be wrong; TRBJ2-7 is a better fit for the DNA end. This CDR3 contains 11 residues. Germline values: CDR1 DFQATT, CDR2 SNEGSKA (reference sequence). The CDR3 nucleotides read TGCAGGGCTAGAGGTGGGCACGAGCAGTACTTC. This sequence encodes CRARGGHEQYF.

The V gene is TRBV20-1, the J gene TRBJ2-7; D tentatively reads TRBD1 or TRBD2 (7 bases each). The CDR3 loop spans 16 amino acids. Per the germline V gene, CDR1 is DFQATT and CDR2 is SNEGSKA (reference sequence). Trimming removed 0 bases at V and 4 bases at J, with 19 bases between. Written as DNA, the CDR3 is TGCAGTGCTAGAGATCTGGTGGGAGGGGGCATATACGAGCAGTACTTC. Its translation is CSARDLVGGGIYEQYF.

This clonotype appeared once. This may be a read error, as it is one base from a much larger clone. The V and J genes are TRBV6-2 or TRBV6-3 and TRBJ2-7; TRBD2 might be the D (5 bases). The CDR3 length is 15 residues. Germline assignment: CDR1 MNHEY and CDR2 SVGEGT. The CDR3 nucleotides are TGTGCCAGCAGTTACTCCGGACTGGACCCCTACGGGCAGTACTTC. As protein: CASSYSGLDPYGQYF.

CDR3 protein: CASSFALGRAGTEAFF. As DNA, the CDR3 is TGTGCCAGCAGTTTTGCCCTGGGCAGGGCGGGCACTGAAGCTTTCTTT. The J gene is TRBJ1-1, the V gene TRBV3-1; possible D gene TRBD1, 5 bases. This CDR3 is 16 amino acids long. The germline CDR1 and CDR2 sequences are LGHDT and YNNKEL (reference sequence). Trimming left V 6 bases short and J 4 bases short, with 21 bases between.

The table lists this clonotype with many counts. This chain joins TRBV7-2 and TRBJ1-6, with 7 nucleotides matching TRBD1. Germline V CDR1 and CDR2: SGHTA, FQGNSA. The CDR3 contains 14 residues. The trim removed 5 bases at V and 14 bases at J, leaving 12 bases unmatched. The DNA of the CDR3 is TGTGCCAGCAGCACGGACAGGACCGTTAGGGCCCTCCACTTT. Its translation is CASSTDRTVRALHF.

This clonotype appeared many times. V and J are TRBV7-8 and TRBJ1-1; D remains ambiguous. This CDR3 contains 12 residues. CDR1 is SGHVS and CDR2 is FQNEAQ in the germline V gene. V lost 5 bases to trimming and J lost 4 bases, with 8 bases between them. CDR3 sequence reads: CASSNHGTEAFF. The CDR3 nucleotides read TGTGCCAGCAGCAACCATGGCACTGAAGCTTTCTTT.

This clonotype was seen more than once but under ten times. The genes are TRBV30 and TRBJ1-2; D is ambiguous. V lost 4 bases and J lost 7, with 13 bases in between. The germline V gene encodes CDR1 GTSNPN and CDR2 SVGIG (reference sequence). The CDR3 consists of 12 residues. CDR3 nucleotide sequence: TGTGCCTGGATGATCTCAGCGGGTGGCTACACCTTC. Translated, it gives CAWMISAGGYTF. The whole variable domain, remainder taken from reference TRBV30 and TRBJ1-2, is SQTIHQWPATLVQPVGSPLSLECTVEGTSNPNLYWYRQAAGRGLQLLFYSVGIGQISSEVPQNLSASRPQDRQFILSSKKLLLSDSGFYLCAWMISAGGYTFGSGTRLTVV.

About this clonotype itself: Possible read error: a much larger clone is one base away. The chain has TRBV5-1 and TRBJ2-5, with 10 bases lining up with TRBD1. The length of the CDR3 is 14 residues. Germline trimming cut 4 bases from V and 11 bases from J; bases unmatched to any gene: 11. CDR1 SGHRS and CDR2 YFSETQ come from the germline V gene. This CDR3 reads CASSPGTGVNEQYF. CDR3 DNA: TGCGCCAGCAGCCCCGGGACAGGGGTGAATGAGCAGTACTTC.

This clonotype has ten or more counts. The J gene is TRBJ2-7, the V gene TRBV10-3; 11 nucleotides agree with TRBD2. Germline CDR1 and CDR2: ENHRY and SYGVKD. The CDR3 covers 13 residues. V lost 6 bases and J lost 3; bases outside the gene matches: 1. The CDR3 is CAIRGTSGYEQYF. The CDR3 DNA reads as TGTGCCATCAGGGGGACTAGCGGCTACGAGCAGTACTTC.

The sample holds many counts of this clonotype. J is TRBJ2-1 and V is TRBV3-1, with a tentative D call TRBD2 (5 bases). Looked up from germline, CDR1 is LGHDT and CDR2 is YNNKEL (reference sequence). The CDR3 consists of 13 residues. Trimming removed 1 base from V and 13 bases from J, with 14 bases in between. The CDR3 DNA is TGTGCCAGCAGCCAAGGGAGCGGTCGGCACCAGTTCTTC. Protein product: CASSQGSGRHQFF.

At least ten counts were recorded for this clonotype. This rearrangement joins TRBV27 to TRBJ2-7, with TRBD1 identical over 7 bases. With 6 bases clipped from V and 6 bases from J, the junction kept 11 bases outside the gene matches. CDR1 is MNHEY and CDR2 is SMNVEV in the germline V gene (reference sequence). CDR3 length equals 14 residues. The CDR3 here is CASSRKQTGTEQYF. In DNA form, the CDR3 reads TGTGCCAGCAGCCGAAAACAGACAGGGACCGAGCAGTACTTC.